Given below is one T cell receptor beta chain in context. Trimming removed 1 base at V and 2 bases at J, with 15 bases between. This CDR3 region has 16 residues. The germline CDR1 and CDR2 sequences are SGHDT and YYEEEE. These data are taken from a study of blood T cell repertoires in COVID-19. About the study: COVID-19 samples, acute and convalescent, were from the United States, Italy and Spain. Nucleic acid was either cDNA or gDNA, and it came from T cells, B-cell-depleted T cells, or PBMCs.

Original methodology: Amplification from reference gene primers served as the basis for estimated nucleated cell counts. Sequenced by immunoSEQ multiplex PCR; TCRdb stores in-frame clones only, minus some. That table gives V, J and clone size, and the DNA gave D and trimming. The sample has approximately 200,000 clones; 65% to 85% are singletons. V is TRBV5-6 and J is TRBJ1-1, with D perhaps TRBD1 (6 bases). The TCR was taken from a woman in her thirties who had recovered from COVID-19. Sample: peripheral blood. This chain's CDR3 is CASSLSFRGSNTEAFF. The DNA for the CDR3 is TGTGCCAGCAGCTTGTCGTTCAGGGGATCAAACACTGAAGCTTTCTTT.